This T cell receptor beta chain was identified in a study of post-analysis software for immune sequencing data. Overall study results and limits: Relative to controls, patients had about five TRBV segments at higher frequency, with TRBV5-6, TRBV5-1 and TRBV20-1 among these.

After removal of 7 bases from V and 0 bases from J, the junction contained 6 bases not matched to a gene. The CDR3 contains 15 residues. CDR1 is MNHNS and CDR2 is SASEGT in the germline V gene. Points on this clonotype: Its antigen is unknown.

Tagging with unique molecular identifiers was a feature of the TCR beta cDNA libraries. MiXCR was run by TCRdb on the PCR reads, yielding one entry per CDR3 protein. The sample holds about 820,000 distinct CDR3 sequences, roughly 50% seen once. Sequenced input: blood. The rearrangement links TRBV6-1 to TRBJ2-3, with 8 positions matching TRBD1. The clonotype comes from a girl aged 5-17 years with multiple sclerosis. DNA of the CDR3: TGTGCCAGCAACGCCGGGACAGGTAGCACAGATACGCAGTATTTT. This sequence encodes CASNAGTGSTDTQYF.